A single sample gave rise to the 26 T cell receptor beta chains below, sequenced in a study of CD49a tissue-resident CD8 T cells in human skin. Sequenced by immunoSEQ multiplex PCR; TCRdb stores in-frame clones only, minus some. The table records 900 to 950 clones, about 61% of them present only once. Sequencing was performed on CLA- CD8+ effector memory T cells sorted from blood. The receptors stem from a human donor in good health.

The chain couples TRBV4-2 to TRBJ2-2; D gene unclear. The CDR3 spans 18 residues. Trimming took off 1 base at V and 1 base at J, with 16 bases between the two ends. Germline lookup yields CDR1 LGHNA and CDR2 YNFKEQ. CDR3 nucleotide sequence: TGTGCCAGCAGCCAAGGGTCCCCCGGGTCTTTGAACACCGGGGAGCTGTTTTTT. Its protein is CASSQGSPGSLNTGELFF.

This chain uses TRBV4-2 with TRBJ2-5; possibly TRBD2 for D (6 bases). The CDR3 spans 15 residues. Trimming shortened V by 4 bases and J by 4 bases, and 16 bases separated the two germline ends. The V gene's germline CDR1 is LGHNA and CDR2 YNFKEQ. CDR3 coding DNA: TGTGCCAGCAGCCCACCCCGTGGGGGAGGAGAGACCCAGTACTTC. Translated, it gives CASSPPRGGGETQYF.

This clone is large by share. The J gene is TRBJ2-4, the V gene TRBV28, with D tentatively TRBD1 (6 bases). CDR1 is MDHEN, CDR2 SYDVKM, per germline. The CDR3 has 15 residues. The V and J ends lost 6 bases and 0 bases respectively, with 12 bases between them. This chain's CDR3 is CASSHRGGAKNIQYF. CDR3 bases: TGTGCCAGCAGCCACCGAGGGGGAGCCAAAAACATTCAGTACTTC.

The CDR3 bases are TGTGCCAGCAGTTTACCTTCCGTAAGGACAGGTCCTAACTATGGCTACACCTTC. Translating it yields CASSLPSVRTGPNYGYTF. The chain combines TRBV28 with TRBJ1-2; 7 bases align to TRBD1. Per the germline V gene, CDR1 is MDHEN and CDR2 is SYDVKM. J was trimmed by 0 bases and V by 2 bases; bases with no gene match: 12. The CDR3 runs to 18 residues.

This chain uses TRBV27 with TRBJ2-7, with 12 bases matching TRBD1. The CDR3 spans 13 residues. V lost 9 bases and J lost 6; bases outside the gene matches: 6. The germline gives CDR1 MNHEY, CDR2 SMNVEV (reference sequence). The CDR3, as DNA: TGTGCCAGTGGGGGACAGGGGGCCGGCGAGCAGTACTTC. It codes for CASGGQGAGEQYF.

The V call is TRBV11-2, the J call TRBJ1-1; 7 bases match TRBD1. V shed 0 bases, J shed 3 bases, and the junction held 10 bases outside the gene matches. Germline CDR1 is SGHAT and CDR2 is FQNNGV. The CDR3 is 17 residues long. CDR3 sequence: CASSLDRGGAWDTEAFF. In nucleotides, the CDR3 is TGTGCCAGCAGCTTAGATCGAGGGGGCGCTTGGGACACTGAAGCTTTCTTT.

The V call is TRBV5-4, the J call TRBJ2-1; tentative D call: TRBD2 (6 bases). The CDR3 has 16 residues. CDR1 is SGHNT, CDR2 YYREEE, per germline (reference sequence). V lost 0 bases and J lost 2, with 12 bases in between. The CDR3 nucleotides read TGTGCCAGCAGCTTGGTTCCGGGAGTGACCTACAATGAGCAGTTCTTC. This encodes CASSLVPGVTYNEQFF.

V gene TRBV6-4 combines with J gene TRBJ2-3; the match to TRBD2 covers 10 bases. After removal of 4 bases from V and 3 bases from J, the junction contained 1 base not matched to a gene. From germline, CDR1 is MRHNA and CDR2 SNTAGT. This CDR3 region has 14 residues. CDR3 coding DNA: TGTGCCAGCAGTGCTAGCGGGGGTACAGATACGCAGTATTTT. It specifies CASSASGGTDTQYF.

The chain links TRBV6-6 to TRBJ1-2; D remains ambiguous. CDR1 is MNHNY and CDR2 is SVGAGI in the germline V gene (reference sequence). The CDR3 has 14 residues. The V end lost 6 bases, the J end lost 1 base, and 12 bases lay between the germline ends. CDR3 nucleotides: TGTGCCAGCAGCACTAAACACCTTAACTATGGCTACACCTTC. Its protein product is CASSTKHLNYGYTF.

This chain joins TRBV10-3 and TRBJ2-7, with D perhaps matching TRBD1 (7 bases). Trimming removed 5 bases from V and 7 bases from J, with 15 bases in between. The CDR3 covers 13 residues. CDR1 and CDR2 from the germline V gene are ENHRY and SYGVKD. The CDR3 DNA sequence: TGTGCCATCAGTCAGGGGGGAGGCGATGAGCAGTACGTC. This encodes CAISQGGGDEQYV.

The gene calls are TRBV4-2 and TRBJ2-1; 9 nucleotides align to TRBD2. Trimming removed 0 bases from V and 5 bases from J; junction bases left unmatched: 8. The CDR3 sequence is 17 residues long. Germline V CDR1 and CDR2: LGHNA, YNFKEQ. CDR3 DNA: TGTGCCAGCAGCCAAGAGAGATCCGGCGGGGGGGACAATGAGCAGTTCTTC. It yields the protein CASSQERSGGGDNEQFF.

The chain links TRBV27 to TRBJ2-1, with a tentative D call TRBD2 (5 bases). The CDR3 runs to 12 residues. From germline, CDR1 is MNHEY and CDR2 SMNVEV (reference sequence). Trimming left V 7 bases short and J 3 bases short, with 7 bases between. In DNA form, the CDR3 reads TGTGCCAGCATCGGGGACTACAATGAGCAGTTCTTC. Amino acid sequence: CASIGDYNEQFF.

A word on this clone: An end of the junction differs from the germline gene, which may be a read error. The chain carries TRBV7-6 and TRBJ2-2, with TRBD2 identical over 10 bases. This CDR3 spans 19 amino acids. Germline-derived CDR1 and CDR2 are SGHVS and FNYEAQ. CDR3 nucleotide sequence: TGTGCCAGCAGCTTAGATCCAGCGGGAGGGCCAGCGAACACCGGGAAGCTGTTTTTT. Translation: CASSLDPAGGPANTGKLFF.

This clone was detected only a few times. The chain has TRBV6-4 and TRBJ1-5; 8 bases map to TRBD1. CDR3 length: 16 residues. V shed 3 bases and J 6 bases; nucleotides not matched to a gene: 10. Germline V gene sequence: CDR1 MRHNA, CDR2 SNTAGT. CDR3 nucleotides: TGTGCCAGCAGTGATTCCGCCGGGACAGGAGGTCAGCCCCAGCATTTT. It is translated as CASSDSAGTGGQPQHF.

This clone appeared a single time. CDR3 nucleotides: TGTGCCAGCAGTTTGCGTGGGCCAGACGAGCAGTACTTC. Its protein product is CASSLRGPDEQYF. V gene TRBV28 combines with J gene TRBJ2-7; no clear D. Germline assignment: CDR1 MDHEN and CDR2 SYDVKM. V shed 3 bases and J shed 5 bases, with 11 bases lying between them. CDR3 size: 13 residues.

The chain uses TRBV7-6 and TRBJ1-2, with D hard to call. The CDR3 is 14 amino acids. V gave up 1 base and J gave up 8 bases, with 14 bases separating them. Germline-derived CDR1 and CDR2 are SGHVS and FNYEAQ. This CDR3 is CASSLGETSHGYTF. CDR3 nucleotide sequence: TGTGCCAGCAGCTTAGGGGAGACTTCCCACGGCTACACCTTC.

In its sample, this clone was seen once. This chain uses TRBV19 with TRBJ1-1; D is undetermined. There are 15 residues in the CDR3. Trimming took off 5 bases at V and 0 bases at J, with 13 bases between the two ends. In germline, CDR1 is LNHDA, CDR2 SQIVND (reference sequence). This chain's CDR3 is CASSEQQLLNTEAFF. For the CDR3, the DNA is TGTGCCAGTAGTGAGCAACAGCTTCTGAACACTGAAGCTTTCTTT. The entire variable domain, with the rest obtained from reference TRBV19 and TRBJ1-1, is as follows: DGGITQSPKYLFRKEGQNVTLSCEQNLNHDAMYWYRQDPGQGLRLIYYSQIVNDFQKGDIAEGYSVSREKKESFPLTVTSAQKNPTAFYLCASSEQQLLNTEAFFGQGTRLTVV.

The V and J genes are TRBV5-5 and TRBJ2-7; no clear D. The length of the CDR3 is 12 residues. Trimming cost V 4 bases and J 7 bases, with 12 bases left between them. Germline loops: CDR1 SGHKS, CDR2 YYEKEE (reference sequence). The CDR3 DNA follows: TGTGCCAGCAGCCCGGGTAGCCCTGAGCAGTACGTC. Residues: CASSPGSPEQYV.

V and J are TRBV7-9 and TRBJ2-1, with D hard to call. This CDR3 contains 11 residues. With 5 bases removed from V and 4 bases from J, the gap between germline ends came to 3 bases. Germline CDR1 is SEHNR and CDR2 is FQNEAQ (reference sequence). The CDR3 DNA sequence: TGTGCCAGCAGCCCATACAATGAGCAGTTCTTC. This gives the protein CASSPYNEQFF.

This chain links TRBV13 with TRBJ2-7; D might be TRBD2 (6 bases). The length of the CDR3 is 16 residues. Germline V gene data show CDR1 as PRHDT and CDR2 as FYEKMQ (reference sequence). Trimming pared 1 base from V and 2 bases from J, leaving 15 bases between. The CDR3 nucleotides read TGTGCCAGCAGCTTAGAAGGAGGGCGGGATCCCTACGAGCAGTACTTC. Translated, it gives CASSLEGGRDPYEQYF. The full variable domain, in which reference TRBV13 and TRBJ2-7 provide the parts outside the CDR3, is AAGVIQSPRHLIKEKRETATLKCYPIPRHDTVYWYQQGPGQDPQFLISFYEKMQSDKGSIPDRFSAQQFSDYHSELNMSSLELGDSALYFCASSLEGGRDPYEQYFGPGTRLTVT.

CDR3 sequence reads: CASSPAIHQPQHF. CDR3 in DNA: TGTGCCAGCAGTCCCGCGATCCATCAGCCCCAGCATTTT. The J gene is TRBJ1-5, the V gene TRBV28; D is undetermined. V lost 5 bases to trimming and J lost 5 bases, with 10 bases between them. Germline CDR1 reads MDHEN; CDR2 reads SYDVKM. This CDR3 region has 13 residues.

CDR3 loop: CASSAGTDTQYF. CDR3 sequence (DNA): TGTGCCAGCAGTGCCGGCACAGATACGCAGTATTTT. The chain recombines TRBV6-4 with TRBJ2-3; D not resolved. The ends were cut back, 4 bases at V and 1 base at J, with 3 bases in the middle. The CDR3 is made up of 12 amino acids. Germline V gene lookup returns CDR1 MRHNA and CDR2 SNTAGT.

In this sample, this clone turned up once. V is TRBV7-8 and J is TRBJ2-1, with D unresolved. The germline V gene encodes CDR1 SGHVS and CDR2 FQNEAQ. Trimming cost V 1 base and J 6 bases, with 4 bases left between them. This CDR3 region has 12 residues. CDR3 coding DNA: TGTGCCAGCAGCTTAGGCAGCAATGAGCAGTTCTTC. Its translation is CASSLGSNEQFF. Full variable domain (outside the CDR3, taken from reference TRBV7-8 and TRBJ2-1): GAGVSQSPRYKVAKRGQDVALRCDPISGHVSLFWYQQALGQGPEFLTYFQNEAQLDKSGLPSDRFFAERPEGSVSTLKIQRTQQEDSAVYLCASSLGSNEQFFGPGTRLTVL.

V gene TRBV27 combines with J gene TRBJ2-1; unclear D gene. Trimming left V 5 bases short and J 7 bases short, with 15 bases between. The CDR3 totals 14 residues. From germline, CDR1 is MNHEY and CDR2 SMNVEV (reference sequence). DNA of the CDR3: TGTGCCAGCAGTCTTGACTTGGGTTGGAATGAGCAGTTCTTC. Residues: CASSLDLGWNEQFF.

This chain links TRBV6-5 with TRBJ1-1; D unclear. The germline V gene has CDR1 MNHEY and CDR2 SVGAGI. This CDR3 is built from 15 residues. V lost 6 bases and J lost 5, with 19 bases in between. In nucleotides, the CDR3 is TGTGCCAGCAGGTTGGTCGTCGGAGGCGGGACTGAAGCTTTCTTT. Translation gives CASRLVVGGGTEAFF.

This clone was recorded a few times. The rearrangement uses TRBV5-5 and TRBJ2-1; TRBD1 matches 10 bases. V lost 4 bases to trimming and J lost 6 bases; unmatched junction nucleotides: 4. This CDR3 spans 14 amino acids. The germline V gene has CDR1 SGHKS and CDR2 YYEKEE (reference sequence). As DNA, the CDR3 is TGTGCCAGCAGCAGCGGGACAGGGGTCAATGAGCAGTTCTTC. Translation gives CASSSGTGVNEQFF.